The 25 T cell receptor beta chains below were found in one sample sequenced in a study of beta chain features in type 1 diabetes. The whole isolated RNA underwent reverse transcription, so sequencing captured expressed TCRB transcripts. Produced via immunoSEQ multiplex PCR; TCRdb's table is partial and in-frame only. The sample yields over 300,000 clones, about a tenth seen once. Their specific antigens are unknown. The study's findings and limits: Moderate yet significant TCRB CDR3 shortening was seen in Type 1 diabetes patients in all four CD4+ subsets.

The source material was central memory CD4+ T cells from blood. The receptors originated from a man between 25 and 39 years old with type 1 diabetes.

This clone was seen a few times. The rearrangement uses TRBV5-4 and TRBJ2-3, with TRBD1 matching over 9 bases. The ends lost 4 bases at V and 3 bases at J; junction bases unmatched: 6. The CDR3 has 15 amino acids. The V gene's germline CDR1 is SGHNT and CDR2 YYREEE (reference sequence). The CDR3 bases are TGTGCCAGCAGCCTCGGACAGGGGCCAACAGATACGCAGTATTTT. The encoded protein is CASSLGQGPTDTQYF.

Comment on this clone: The junction departs from germline at one end; a sequencing error may be responsible. J is TRBJ2-1 and V is TRBV7-7; TRBD2 agrees at 8 bases. This CDR3 is built from 14 residues. Germline V gene sequence: CDR1 SSHAT, CDR2 FNYEAQ (reference sequence). This CDR3 is CASSSGTSLNEQFF. CDR3 bases: TGTGCTAGCAGCTCCGGGACTAGTTTAAATGAGCAGTTCTTC.

This clone was found a few times. The rearrangement joins TRBV7-9 to TRBJ2-1; possible D gene TRBD1, 6 bases. The CDR3 is made up of 15 amino acids. Trimming pared 5 bases from V and 3 bases from J, leaving 14 bases between. Germline-derived CDR1 and CDR2 are SEHNR and FQNEAQ (reference sequence). CDR3 amino acids: CASSPLPGDYNEQFF. In DNA, the CDR3 is TGTGCCAGCAGCCCTTTGCCAGGGGACTACAATGAGCAGTTCTTC.

This clone was seen at least ten times. The rearrangement joins TRBV7-2 to TRBJ2-3; tentatively, D is TRBD1 (5 bases). Germline V gives CDR1 SGHTA, CDR2 FQGNSA. V dropped 3 bases and J dropped 4 bases, with 8 bases sitting between them. This CDR3 is built from 13 residues. In nucleotides, the CDR3 is TGTGCCAGCAGCTTCACAGGACCAGATACGCAGTATTTT. Translation gives CASSFTGPDTQYF.

This clone was seen at least ten times. The rearrangement links TRBV14 to TRBJ1-4; D unclear. This CDR3 region has 15 residues. Germline CDR1 SGHDN, CDR2 FVKESK. Trimming cost V 4 bases and J 1 base, with 10 bases left between them. The CDR3: CASSPLRGTNEKLFF. In DNA, the CDR3 is TGTGCCAGCAGCCCTTTGCGTGGAACTAATGAAAAACTGTTTTTT.

V usage is TRBV11-2 and J usage is TRBJ2-7, with 8 nucleotides matching TRBD1. CDR1 SGHAT and CDR2 FQNNGV come from the germline V gene. Losses at the gene ends were 6 bases for V and 2 bases for J; bases not matched to a gene: 6. CDR3 length equals 14 residues. The CDR3 here is CASRIQGDTYEQYF. The CDR3 DNA reads TGTGCCAGCAGAATACAGGGGGATACCTACGAGCAGTACTTC.

This chain uses TRBV6-6 with TRBJ2-7; either TRBD1 or TRBD2 may supply D (5 bases each). In germline, CDR1 is MNHNY, CDR2 SVGAGI (reference sequence). CDR3 length equals 12 residues. V lost 4 bases and J 4 bases, leaving 8 bases between the germline ends. Written as DNA, the CDR3 is TGTGCCAGCAGTTCGGGACCTTACGAGCAGTACTTC. This encodes CASSSGPYEQYF.

V gene TRBV9 combines with J gene TRBJ2-5, with TRBD1 identical over 8 bases. The CDR3 is 15 amino acids. The germline gives CDR1 SGDLS, CDR2 YYNGEE. The V gene end was trimmed by 3 bases and the J gene end by 1 base; junction bases not matched to a gene: 5. CDR3 amino acids: CASSAFGQGQETQYF. The CDR3 DNA reads TGTGCCAGCAGCGCCTTCGGACAGGGCCAAGAGACCCAGTACTTC.

There are a few counts of this clone. V gene TRBV30 combines with J gene TRBJ1-1; D is unclear. Per germline, CDR1 GTSNPN and CDR2 SVGIG (reference sequence). This CDR3 is built from 11 residues. Written as DNA, the CDR3 is TGTGCTTTAAGGCGGAGAACTGAAGCTTTCTTT. Translation: CALRRRTEAFF.

This clone was picked up many times. The chain employs TRBV5-1 and TRBJ2-3, with D possibly matching TRBD2 (5 bases). Trimming removed 4 bases from V and 1 base from J, with 19 bases in between. CDR3 length: 17 residues. Germline assignment: CDR1 SGHRS and CDR2 YFSETQ. CDR3 sequence (DNA): TGCGCCAGCAGCGTCGGACTTACAAATTTCCGCACAGATACGCAGTATTTT. Translated: CASSVGLTNFRTDTQYF.

The chain couples TRBV5-1 to TRBJ2-7; D ambiguous. The V end was cut by 4 bases, the J end by 3 bases, with 5 bases between. This CDR3 comprises 11 residues. The germline CDR1 and CDR2 sequences are SGHRS and YFSETQ. CDR3 region: CASSGIYEQYF. CDR3 DNA: TGCGCCAGCAGCGGGATCTACGAGCAGTACTTC. Drawing the rest from reference TRBV5-1 and TRBJ2-7, the complete variable domain is KAGVTQTPRYLIKTRGQQVTLSCSPISGHRSVSWYQQTPGQGLQFLFEYFSETQRNKGNFPGRFSGRQFSNSRSEMNVSTLELGDSALYLCASSGIYEQYFGPGTRLTVT.

The chain has TRBV6-5 and TRBJ2-7; TRBD1 agrees at 9 bases. The J segment lost 6 bases and the V segment lost 5 bases, leaving 11 bases of the junction unmatched. CDR3 length: 15 residues. Germline V gene data show CDR1 as MNHEY and CDR2 as SVGAGI. CDR3 bases: TGTGCCAGCAGTCCTAGGGGACAGGGATTGGTCGAGCAGTACTTC. Translated: CASSPRGQGLVEQYF.

This clone has at least ten counts. V and J are TRBV2 and TRBJ2-3, with 8 nucleotides matching TRBD2. The length of the CDR3 is 14 residues. Germline CDR1 is SNHLY and CDR2 is FYNNEI. V was pared by 5 bases and J by 2 bases, with 3 bases of the junction left unmatched. The CDR3 sequence is CASSRGLDTDTQYF. The CDR3 coding sequence is TGTGCCAGCAGTCGGGGACTAGACACAGATACGCAGTATTTT.

The chain recombines TRBV7-2 with TRBJ1-1; D unclear. The CDR3 sequence is 13 residues long. The V gene's germline CDR1 is SGHTA and CDR2 FQGNSA. Trimming stripped 0 bases from V and 4 bases from J, with 6 bases between. The CDR3 sequence: CASSLALFTEAFF. In DNA form, the CDR3 reads TGTGCCAGCAGCTTAGCCTTGTTCACTGAAGCTTTCTTT.

Only a few counts were recorded for this clone. The gene calls are TRBV7-2 and TRBJ2-5; no clear D gene. Germline CDR1 is SGHTA and CDR2 is FQGNSA. CDR3 length: 13 amino acids. The V and J ends lost 5 bases and 1 base respectively, with 8 bases between them. CDR3 sequence: CASSGHPQETQYF. CDR3 in DNA: TGTGCCAGCAGCGGCCACCCCCAAGAGACCCAGTACTTC.

This clone was picked up a small number of times. The gene calls are TRBV7-9 and TRBJ2-7; D tentatively fits TRBD1 or TRBD2 (5 bases each). The CDR3 extends over 15 amino acids. The ends were cut back, 4 bases at V and 7 bases at J, with 20 bases in the middle. Germline V CDR1 and CDR2: SEHNR, FQNEAQ (reference sequence). The DNA of the CDR3 is TGTGCCAGCAGCTCAGGACCCACTATTGAGGGGGAGCAGTACTTC. It is translated as CASSSGPTIEGEQYF.

This clone has only a few counts. The chain links TRBV2 to TRBJ2-5, with 7 bases identical to TRBD1. The germline gives CDR1 SNHLY, CDR2 FYNNEI. The length of the CDR3 is 15 residues. J gave up 3 bases and V 5 bases, and 9 bases lay outside the gene matches. CDR3 bases: TGTGCCAGCAGTACAAGGGACAGTGGCGAAGAGACCCAGTACTTC. It translates to CASSTRDSGEETQYF.

This chain uses TRBV28 with TRBJ1-6; D is ambiguous. V was trimmed by 5 bases and J by 0 bases, leaving 11 bases between them. The CDR3 covers 16 residues. Germline V lookup: CDR1 MDHEN, CDR2 SYDVKM. The CDR3 region has the DNA TGTGCCAGCAGTCCGTACAAAAGCTCCTATAATTCACCCCTCCACTTT. Its protein is CASSPYKSSYNSPLHF.

This clone was seen only a few times. The J gene is TRBJ1-2, the V gene TRBV5-1; 8 bases agree with TRBD1. Per the germline V gene, CDR1 is SGHRS and CDR2 is YFSETQ. This CDR3 spans 13 amino acids. J was trimmed by 7 bases and V by 0 bases; bases with no gene match: 2. CDR3: CASSLAGGSGYTF. The CDR3 DNA reads TGCGCCAGCAGCTTGGCAGGGGGCAGTGGCTACACCTTC.

This chain links TRBV4-2 with TRBJ1-6; tentative D call: TRBD1 (6 bases). Trimming removed 0 bases at V and 10 bases at J, with 19 bases between. CDR1 is LGHNA and CDR2 is YNFKEQ in the germline V gene. This CDR3 is 17 amino acids long. Written as DNA, the CDR3 is TGTGCCAGCAGCCAAGACTATTCTCGACAGGTGGGATCACCCCTCCACTTT. Its protein product is CASSQDYSRQVGSPLHF.

The V call is TRBV10-3, the J call TRBJ2-2; D unresolved. V lost 6 bases to trimming and J lost 5 bases, with 10 bases between them. There are 13 residues in the CDR3. The germline V gene has CDR1 ENHRY and CDR2 SYGVKD. DNA for the CDR3: TGTGCCATCAGGCCCGAGCAGACCGGGGAGCTGTTTTTT. Its translation: CAIRPEQTGELFF.

The CDR3 sequence: CASSLQPGQGIDEQFF. The CDR3 DNA follows: TGCGCCAGCAGCCTCCAACCGGGACAGGGCATCGATGAGCAGTTCTTC. The V and J genes are TRBV5-1 and TRBJ2-1; 9 positions match TRBD1. Germline CDR1 reads SGHRS; CDR2 reads YFSETQ. J lost 8 bases, V lost 4 bases, and 13 bases had no gene match. The CDR3 consists of 16 residues.

The chain is built from TRBV19 and TRBJ2-6; unclear D gene. The germline gives CDR1 LNHDA, CDR2 SQIVND (reference sequence). Trimming pared 5 bases from V and 0 bases from J, leaving 5 bases between. The CDR3 is made up of 14 amino acids. As DNA, the CDR3 is TGTGCCAGTAGTCTCCACTCTGGGGCCAACGTCCTGACTTTC. Residues: CASSLHSGANVLTF.

This clone was observed a few times. V and J are TRBV19 and TRBJ2-7; maybe TRBD1 (6 bases). V lost 5 bases and J lost 2, with 16 bases in between. CDR1 is LNHDA, CDR2 SQIVND, per germline (reference sequence). The CDR3 covers 15 residues. In DNA form, the CDR3 reads TGTGCCAGTAGTTTCTCAGGGGTAAACCCCTACGAGCAGTACTTC. This gives the protein CASSFSGVNPYEQYF.

The J gene is TRBJ2-7, the V gene TRBV27; D is undetermined. The V end lost 2 bases, the J end lost 4 bases, and 9 bases lay between the germline ends. Germline loops: CDR1 MNHEY, CDR2 SMNVEV (reference sequence). The CDR3 consists of 13 residues. The CDR3 here is CASSLVRRYEQYF. CDR3 in DNA: TGTGCCAGCAGTTTAGTCAGAAGATACGAGCAGTACTTC.